These T cell receptor beta chains were read from a single sample in a study of beta chain features in type 1 diabetes. Clones were read by immunoSEQ multiplex PCR, and TCRdb kept only the in-frame ones, dropping some. The sample contains 810,000 or so clones, roughly 15% of which appear only once. Sequencing was done on a sample of naive CD4+ T cells from blood. The receptors here all came from a woman in her late teens or twenties in good health. Both conserved end residues are part of each CDR3. Each record gives: V gene, D gene, J gene, clone size, CDR3 DNA, CDR3 protein. The D gene is left open where the match is weak. Rows give clone size only sometimes, using once, few, many, or a class for an expanded clone.

TRBV7-2,-,TRBJ1-1,once,TGTGCCAGCAGCCTACAGATGAACACTGAAGCTTTCTTT,CASSLQMNTEAFF
TRBV28,-,TRBJ2-5,-,TGTGCCACTGGGGGAGAGGTTCAGGGGGAGACCCAGTACTTC,CATGGEVQGETQYF
TRBV9,-,TRBJ1-3,-,TGTGCCAGCAGCCCTATGGCAGGGCAGGACACCATATATTTT,CASSPMAGQDTIYF
TRBV15,TRBD1,TRBJ2-7,few,TGTGCCACCAGAGAGACCCAGGGGGTAGACGAGCAGTACTTC,CATRETQGVDEQYF
TRBV18,-,TRBJ2-2,few,TGTGCCAGCTCACCCACGGGAACCGGGGAGCTGTTTTTT,CASSPTGTGELFF
TRBV28,-,TRBJ2-1,-,TGTGCCAGCAGTGGGGCCCGGCGCAGCGACTACAATGAGCAGTTCTTC,CASSGARRSDYNEQFF
TRBV7-2,-,TRBJ1-5,few,TGTGCCAGCAGCCCAGGGAGGGGGTCCAATCAGCCCCAGCATTTT,CASSPGRGSNQPQHF
TRBV25-1,-,TRBJ1-5,-,TGTGCCAGCAGTGAAGTACGCGGTCCCAATCAGCCCCAGCATTTT,CASSEVRGPNQPQHF
TRBV5-6,TRBD1,TRBJ2-5,-,TGTGCCAGCAGCCTTCGGACAGGGAAGGGATTCGGGACCCAGTACTTC,CASSLRTGKGFGTQYF
TRBV4-2,-,TRBJ2-1,few,TGTGCCAGCAGCCAAGATCGGGTCCGTGGGGAGCAGTTCTTC,CASSQDRVRGEQFF
TRBV11-2,TRBD2,TRBJ2-5,few,TGTGCCAGCAGCTACCTGACCTGGACTAGCGGGAAAGGGGAGACCCAGTACTTC,CASSYLTWTSGKGETQYF
TRBV5-1,TRBD2,TRBJ2-3,-,TGCGCCAGCAGCACAGCTAGCGGGTCCACCACAGATACGCAGTATTTT,CASSTASGSTTDTQYF
TRBV28,-,TRBJ1-1,-,TGTGCCAGCAGCTCTTCGACAGGAGGCACTGAAGCTTTCTTT,CASSSSTGGTEAFF
TRBV29-1,-,TRBJ2-3,-,TGCAGCGTTGATGGGGGGTCAGGACGGCCCACAGATACGCAGTATTTT,CSVDGGSGRPTDTQYF
TRBV5-6,-,TRBJ2-7,-,TGTGCCAGCAGCCCGCGTCTAGTTGCCGAGCAGTACTTC,CASSPRLVAEQYF
TRBV5-4,-,TRBJ2-1,few,TGTGCCAGCAGCTTGGGAGTTTGGGTGGTATACAATGAGCAGTTCTTC,CASSLGVWVVYNEQFF
TRBV19,TRBD1,TRBJ2-2,few,TGTGCCAGTAGCTACCCTCCAGGGGGTAGGACCGGGGAGCTGTTTTTT,CASSYPPGGRTGELFF
TRBV28,-,TRBJ2-3,-,TGTGCCAGCAGTACCAGGGATACGCAGTATTTT,CASSTRDTQYF
TRBV7-9,TRBD1,TRBJ1-5,few,TGTGCCAGCAGCTCCGACAGGGATAATCGGCCCCAGCATTTT,CASSSDRDNRPQHF
TRBV25-1,TRBD2,TRBJ2-3,-,TGTGCCAGCAGTGATCTTAGCGGGAGGGCAGATACGCAGTATTTT,CASSDLSGRADTQYF
TRBV4-2,-,TRBJ2-5,-,TGTGCCAGCAGCCAGGGCATGGCCCAAGAGACCCAGTACTTC,CASSQGMAQETQYF
TRBV9,-,TRBJ2-1,-,TGTGCCAGCAGCGTAGCTAGTCCGGCTGTGGAGCAGTTCTTC,CASSVASPAVEQFF
TRBV5-6,TRBD2,TRBJ2-7,-,TGTGCCAGCAGCTCTAAGGGACTAAACTATTCCTACGAGCAGTACTTC,CASSSKGLNYSYEQYF
TRBV28,-,TRBJ1-2,-,TGTGCCAGCAGTCCCGACAGTGCGGCTGGCTACACCTTC,CASSPDSAAGYTF
TRBV28,TRBD1,TRBJ2-3,few,TGTGCCAGCAGTACCCACAGGGGCGCTCCAGATACGCAGTATTTT,CASSTHRGAPDTQYF
TRBV6-6,-,TRBJ1-2,-,TGTGCCAGCAGTTACTCGTTCGATGGCTACACCTTC,CASSYSFDGYTF
TRBV6-5,TRBD2,TRBJ2-1,few,TGTGCCAGCAGTTACTCAAGCGGGAGACTAGGAAATGAGCAGTTCTTC,CASSYSSGRLGNEQFF
TRBV27,TRBD1,TRBJ1-1,-,TGTGCCAGCCAGGACAGGAGCACTGAAGCTTTCTTT,CASQDRSTEAFF
TRBV6-5,-,TRBJ2-7,few,TGTGCCAGCAGCTCCTCCGGGACTGCTACCTACGAGCAGTACTTC,CASSSSGTATYEQYF
TRBV7-2,-,TRBJ2-1,-,TGTGCCAGCAGCTTAAACGGCAGGTTCAATGAGCAGTTCTTC,CASSLNGRFNEQFF
TRBV28,-,TRBJ1-5,-,TGTGCCAGCAGTTTATGGGGGTCTGGGGACATAGTGGATTCTGGCAATCAGCCCCAGCATTTT,CASSLWGSGDIVDSGNQPQHF
TRBV28,-,TRBJ2-7,-,TGTGCCAGCATACGGGGAGGTGGCGGCTCCTACGAGCAGTACTTC,CASIRGGGGSYEQYF
TRBV7-9,TRBD2,TRBJ2-7,-,TGTGCCAGCAGTCCCGGGGGGACTAGCGAGCAGTACTTC,CASSPGGTSEQYF
TRBV25-1,TRBD1,TRBJ2-7,-,TGTGCCAGCAGCCGACAGGGGAGATACGAGCAGTACTTC,CASSRQGRYEQYF
TRBV10-3,-,TRBJ2-7,few,TGTGCCATCAGTACCGCAACCTACGAGCAGTACTTC,CAISTATYEQYF
TRBV4-2,-,TRBJ1-3,few,TGTGCCAGCAGCCAATTGGGGCTTCCTGGAAACACCATATATTTT,CASSQLGLPGNTIYF
TRBV4-2,TRBD1,TRBJ2-7,-,TGTGCCAGCAGCCAGAGGGACAGGGAGTCCTACGAGCAGTACTTC,CASSQRDRESYEQYF
TRBV19,-,TRBJ2-7,-,TGTGCCAGTAGGGCCCGGGGGACCTACGAGCAGTACTTC,CASRARGTYEQYF
TRBV4-3,-,TRBJ2-1,-,TGCGCCAGCAGCCACCAGGGGAGCTCCTACAATGAGCAGTTCTTC,CASSHQGSSYNEQFF
TRBV2,TRBD2,TRBJ2-7,-,TGTGCCAGCAGAAAAGCCCCCGGGACTACCTTCTACGAGCAGTACTTC,CASRKAPGTTFYEQYF
TRBV5-4,TRBD2,TRBJ2-5,-,TGTGCCAGCAGCTTAGTGGGCGGGAGAGCCCAAGAGACCCAGTACTTC,CASSLVGGRAQETQYF
TRBV10-3,TRBD2,TRBJ2-3,-,TGTGCCGCCCAAGTAGCGGGAGGGGCAGATACGCAGTATTTT,CAAQVAGGADTQYF
TRBV6-5,-,TRBJ2-1,-,TGTGCCAGCAGTTACTCGATGGGCTTTGAGCAGTTCTTC,CASSYSMGFEQFF
TRBV29-1,-,TRBJ2-2,-,TGCAGCGTTAAACCCCTCGGGCGGGAGAACACCGGGGAGCTGTTTTTT,CSVKPLGRENTGELFF
TRBV7-2,-,TRBJ2-6,-,TGTGCCAGCAGCTTTAACTATGGGGCCAACGTCCTGACTTTC,CASSFNYGANVLTF
TRBV20-1,-,TRBJ2-5,few,TGCAGTGCTAGAGGCCGGGAGACCCAGTACTTC,CSARGRETQYF
TRBV7-2,-,TRBJ2-1,few,TGTGCCAGCAGCCAACTCGACAGATACAATGAGCAGTTCTTC,CASSQLDRYNEQFF
TRBV2,-,TRBJ2-3,-,TGTGCCAGCAGGGAGACAGGCACAGATACGCAGTATTTT,CASRETGTDTQYF
TRBV7-9,-,TRBJ2-5,-,TGTGCCAGCAGCCCTGGAGAGACCCAGTACTTC,CASSPGETQYF
TRBV15,-,TRBJ2-3,few,TGTGCCACCACACAGGATACTCTAGCTAGCACAGATACGCAGTATTTT,CATTQDTLASTDTQYF
TRBV7-3,TRBD2,TRBJ2-2,-,TGTGCCAGCAGCTTTTTAGCGGGAGGAGACACCGGGGAGCTGTTTTTT,CASSFLAGGDTGELFF
TRBV7-9,-,TRBJ1-2,few,TGTGCCAGCCGCGGGTTTTCTAACTATGGCTACACCTTC,CASRGFSNYGYTF
TRBV6-6,-,TRBJ2-3,-,TGTGCCAGCAGTTACTCTAAGGAGCAGTCCACAGATACGCAGTATTTT,CASSYSKEQSTDTQYF